This T cell receptor beta chain was identified during a study of cytomegalovirus exposure and HLA in healthy donors. Study at large: Early on, a data release was issued that held about 85 million unique TCRs from HLA-typed donors. Findings and caveats of the study: In a later analysis, compared with equally common non-associated chains, HLA-associated beta chains were more expanded. Rarity marked most TCR sequences, yet some public TCRs occurred in many donors.

This clone was found once. Antigen unknown. Primers for the PCR totalled 60 Vbeta and 13 Jbeta. Assay used: immunoSEQ multiplex PCR; TCRdb lists only in-frame clones, some missing. The sample comprises under 150,000 clones, 75% to 90% of which are singletons, and around 8.1% rests with the top ten. Trimming removed 5 bases at V and 5 bases at J, with 12 bases between. The germline CDR1 and CDR2 sequences are SNHLY and FYNNEI. This CDR3 region has 13 residues. The V gene is TRBV2, the J gene TRBJ1-1; possible D gene TRBD1, 6 bases. Sequencing was performed on PBMCs. This sequence was found in a woman between 45 and 65 years old in good health and CMV-seropositive. The CDR3 DNA is TGTGCCAGCAGTAGTACAGGGTGGACTGAAGCTTTCTTT. It yields the protein CASSSTGWTEAFF.